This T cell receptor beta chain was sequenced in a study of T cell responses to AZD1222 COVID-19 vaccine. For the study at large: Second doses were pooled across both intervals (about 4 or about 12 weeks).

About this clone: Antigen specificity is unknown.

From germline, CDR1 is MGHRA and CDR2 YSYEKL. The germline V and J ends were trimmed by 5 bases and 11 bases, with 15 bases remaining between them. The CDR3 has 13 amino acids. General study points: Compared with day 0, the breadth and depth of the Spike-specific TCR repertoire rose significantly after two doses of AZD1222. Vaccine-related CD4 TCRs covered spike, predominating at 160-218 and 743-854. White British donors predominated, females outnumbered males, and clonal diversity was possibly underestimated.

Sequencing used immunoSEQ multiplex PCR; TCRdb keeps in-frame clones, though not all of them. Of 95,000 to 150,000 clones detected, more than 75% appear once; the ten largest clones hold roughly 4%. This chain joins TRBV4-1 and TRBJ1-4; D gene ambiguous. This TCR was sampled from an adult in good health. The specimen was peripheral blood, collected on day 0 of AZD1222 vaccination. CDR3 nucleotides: TGCGCCAGCAGCGCCCTCGGTAGGGAGAAACTGTTTTTT. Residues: CASSALGREKLFF.